The TCR beta chain described here comes from a study of cytomegalovirus exposure and HLA in healthy donors. Study-wide findings and caveats: Most sequenced TCRs were rare (though some public TCRs occurred in many donors). Reportedly, diagnosis of cytomegalovirus status by the classifier showed high specificity and sensitivity.

The CDR3 is 14 amino acids. With 0 bases removed from V and 9 bases from J, the gap between germline ends came to 14 bases. Germline CDR1 reads MNHEY; CDR2 reads SVGAGI. Profiled with immunoSEQ multiplex PCR; TCRdb holds only in-frame clones, not every one. The data contain 150,000 to 200,000 clones, roughly 86% of them singletons. About this clone: Its specificity is not known.

The chain couples TRBV6-5 to TRBJ1-2; D may be TRBD1 (6 bases). This TCR derives from a man in his thirties or forties in good health and CMV-seropositive. Specimen: PBMCs. Here the CDR3 reads CASSYSPGVVSYTF. The CDR3 DNA reads TGTGCCAGCAGTTACTCTCCAGGGGTGGTGAGCTACACCTTC.